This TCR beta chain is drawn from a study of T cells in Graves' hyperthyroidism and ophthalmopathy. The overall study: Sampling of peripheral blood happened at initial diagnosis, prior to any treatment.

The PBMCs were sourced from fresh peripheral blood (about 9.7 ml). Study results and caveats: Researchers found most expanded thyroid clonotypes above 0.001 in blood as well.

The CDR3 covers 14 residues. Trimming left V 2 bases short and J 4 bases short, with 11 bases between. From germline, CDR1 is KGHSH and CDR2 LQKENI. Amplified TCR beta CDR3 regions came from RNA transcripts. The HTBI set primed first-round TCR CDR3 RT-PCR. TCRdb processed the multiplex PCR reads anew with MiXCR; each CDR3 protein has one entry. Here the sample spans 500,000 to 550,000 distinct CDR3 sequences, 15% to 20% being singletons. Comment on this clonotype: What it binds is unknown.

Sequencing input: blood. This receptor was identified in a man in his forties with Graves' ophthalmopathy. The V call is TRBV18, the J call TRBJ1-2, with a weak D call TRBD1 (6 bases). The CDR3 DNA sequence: TGTGCCAGCTCACCATTGACAGGCCTCTATGGCTACACCTTC. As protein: CASSPLTGLYGYTF.